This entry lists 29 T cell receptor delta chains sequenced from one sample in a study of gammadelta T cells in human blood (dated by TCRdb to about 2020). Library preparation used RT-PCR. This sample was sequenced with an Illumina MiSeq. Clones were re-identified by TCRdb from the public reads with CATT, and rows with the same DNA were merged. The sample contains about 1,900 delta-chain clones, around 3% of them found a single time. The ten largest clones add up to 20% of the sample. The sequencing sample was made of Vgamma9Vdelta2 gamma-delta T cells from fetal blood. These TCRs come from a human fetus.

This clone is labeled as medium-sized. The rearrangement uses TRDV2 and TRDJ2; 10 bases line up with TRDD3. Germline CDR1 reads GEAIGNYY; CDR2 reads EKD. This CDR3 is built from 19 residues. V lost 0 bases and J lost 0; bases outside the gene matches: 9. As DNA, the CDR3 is TGTGCCTGTGACACCGTGGGGGATACATCCCAAGCTTTGACAGCACAACTCTTCTTT. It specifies CACDTVGDTSQALTAQLFF.

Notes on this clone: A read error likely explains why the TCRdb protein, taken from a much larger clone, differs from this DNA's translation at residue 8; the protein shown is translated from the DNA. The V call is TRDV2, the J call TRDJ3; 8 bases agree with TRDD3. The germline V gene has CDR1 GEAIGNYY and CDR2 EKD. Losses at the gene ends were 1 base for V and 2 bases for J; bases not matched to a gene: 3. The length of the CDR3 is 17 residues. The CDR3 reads CACDTGGFAWDTRQMFF. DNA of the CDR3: TGTGCCTGTGACACTGGGGGATTCGCCTGGGACACCCGACAGATGTTTTTC.

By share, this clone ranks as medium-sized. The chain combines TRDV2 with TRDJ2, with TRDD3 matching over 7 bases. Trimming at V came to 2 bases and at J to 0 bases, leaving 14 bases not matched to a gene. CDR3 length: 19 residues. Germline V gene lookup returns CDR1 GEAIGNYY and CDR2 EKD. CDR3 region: CACDKILGISFSLTAQLFF. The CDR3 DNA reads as TGTGCCTGTGACAAAATACTGGGGATCTCCTTCTCTTTGACAGCACAACTCTTCTTT.

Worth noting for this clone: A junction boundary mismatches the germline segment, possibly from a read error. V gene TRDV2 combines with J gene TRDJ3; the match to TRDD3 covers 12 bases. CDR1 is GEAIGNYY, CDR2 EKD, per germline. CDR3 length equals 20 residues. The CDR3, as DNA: TGTGCCAGTGACGCTGTACTGGGGGATACCCCCTCCTGGGACACCCGACAGATGTTTTTC. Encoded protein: CASDAVLGDTPSWDTRQMFF.

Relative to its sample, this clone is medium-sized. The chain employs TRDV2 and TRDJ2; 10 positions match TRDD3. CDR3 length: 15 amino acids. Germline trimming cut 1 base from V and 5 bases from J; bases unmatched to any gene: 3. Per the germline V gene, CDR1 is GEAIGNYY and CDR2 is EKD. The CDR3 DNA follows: TGTGCCTGTGACACGGTGGGGGATACTACAGCACAACTCTTCTTT. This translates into CACDTVGDTTAQLFF.

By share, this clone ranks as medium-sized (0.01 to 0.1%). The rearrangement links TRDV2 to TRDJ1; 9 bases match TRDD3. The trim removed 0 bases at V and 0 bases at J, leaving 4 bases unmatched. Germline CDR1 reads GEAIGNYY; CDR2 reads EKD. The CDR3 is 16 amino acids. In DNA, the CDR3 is TGTGCCTGTGACACCTTGGGGGATAGGGACACCGATAAACTCATCTTT. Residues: CACDTLGDRDTDKLIF.

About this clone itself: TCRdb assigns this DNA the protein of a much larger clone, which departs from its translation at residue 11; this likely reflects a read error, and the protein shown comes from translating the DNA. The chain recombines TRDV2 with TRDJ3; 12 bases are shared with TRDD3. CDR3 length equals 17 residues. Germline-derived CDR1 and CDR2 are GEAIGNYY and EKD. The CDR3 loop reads CACDSTGGYWGTRQMFF. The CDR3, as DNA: TGTGCCTGTGACAGTACTGGGGGATACTGGGGCACCCGACAGATGTTTTTC.

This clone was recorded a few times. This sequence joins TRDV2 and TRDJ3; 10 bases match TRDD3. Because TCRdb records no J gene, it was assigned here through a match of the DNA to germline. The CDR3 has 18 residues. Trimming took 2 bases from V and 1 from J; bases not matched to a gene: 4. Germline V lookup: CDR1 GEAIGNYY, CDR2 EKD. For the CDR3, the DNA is TGTGCCTGTGACAATACTGGGGGATTTTCCTGGGACACCCGACAGATGTTTTTC. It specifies CACDNTGGFSWDTRQMFF.

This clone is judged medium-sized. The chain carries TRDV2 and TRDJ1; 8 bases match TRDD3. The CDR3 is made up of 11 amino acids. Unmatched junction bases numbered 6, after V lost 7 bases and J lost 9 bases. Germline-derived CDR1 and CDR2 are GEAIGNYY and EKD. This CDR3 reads CAWELGIQLIF. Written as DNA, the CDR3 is TGTGCCTGGGAACTGGGGATACAACTCATCTTT.

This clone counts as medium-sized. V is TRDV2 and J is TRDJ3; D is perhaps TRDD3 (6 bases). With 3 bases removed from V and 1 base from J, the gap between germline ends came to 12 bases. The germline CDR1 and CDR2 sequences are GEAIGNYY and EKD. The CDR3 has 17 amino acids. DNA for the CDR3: TGTGCCTGTGACGCCTGGGGACAGTCCTGGGACACCCGACAGATGTTTTTC. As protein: CACDAWGQSWDTRQMFF.

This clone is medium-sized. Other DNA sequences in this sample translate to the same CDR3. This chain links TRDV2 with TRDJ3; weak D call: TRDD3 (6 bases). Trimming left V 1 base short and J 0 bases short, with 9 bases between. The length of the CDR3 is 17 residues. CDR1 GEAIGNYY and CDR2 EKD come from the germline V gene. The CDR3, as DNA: TGTGCCTGTGACACTGGGGGCCTCTCCTGGGACACCCGACAGATGTTTTTC. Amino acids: CACDTGGLSWDTRQMFF.

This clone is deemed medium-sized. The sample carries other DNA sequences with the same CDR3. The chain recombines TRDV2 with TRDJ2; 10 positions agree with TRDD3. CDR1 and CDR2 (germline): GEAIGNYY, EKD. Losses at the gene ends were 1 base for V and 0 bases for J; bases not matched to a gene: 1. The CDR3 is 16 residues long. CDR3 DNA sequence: TGTGCCTGTGACACTCTGGGGGATACTTTGACAGCACAACTCTTCTTT. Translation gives CACDTLGDTLTAQLFF.

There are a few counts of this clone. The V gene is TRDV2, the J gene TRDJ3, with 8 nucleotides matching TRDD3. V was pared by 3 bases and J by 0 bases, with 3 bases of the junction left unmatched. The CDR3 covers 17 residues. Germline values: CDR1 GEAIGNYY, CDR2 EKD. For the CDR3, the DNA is TGTGCCTGTGACGTACTGGGGGGCTCCTGGGACACCCGACAGATGTTTTTC. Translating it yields CACDVLGGSWDTRQMFF.

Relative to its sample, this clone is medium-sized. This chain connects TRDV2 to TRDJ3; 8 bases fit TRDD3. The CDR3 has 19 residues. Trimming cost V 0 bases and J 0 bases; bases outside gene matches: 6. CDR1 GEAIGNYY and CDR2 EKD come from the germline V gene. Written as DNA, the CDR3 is TGTGCCTGTGACACCGCTACTGGGGGCCACTCCTGGGACACCCGACAGATGTTTTTC. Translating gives CACDTATGGHSWDTRQMFF.

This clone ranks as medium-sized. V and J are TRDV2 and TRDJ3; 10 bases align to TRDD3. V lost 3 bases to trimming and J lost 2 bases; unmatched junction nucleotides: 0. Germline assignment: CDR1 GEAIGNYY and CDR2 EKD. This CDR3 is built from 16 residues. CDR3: CACDWGIPWDTRQMFF. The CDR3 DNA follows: TGTGCCTGTGACTGGGGGATACCCTGGGACACCCGACAGATGTTTTTC.

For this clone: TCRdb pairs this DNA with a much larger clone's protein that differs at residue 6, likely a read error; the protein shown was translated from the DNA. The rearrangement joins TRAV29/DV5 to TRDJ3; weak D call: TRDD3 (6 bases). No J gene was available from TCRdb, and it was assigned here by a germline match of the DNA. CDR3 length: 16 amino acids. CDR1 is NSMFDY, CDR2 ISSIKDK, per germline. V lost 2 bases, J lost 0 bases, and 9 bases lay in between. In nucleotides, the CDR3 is TGTGCAGCAAGGGGGATGCGCTCCTGGGACACCCGACAGATGTTTTTC. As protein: CAARGMRSWDTRQMFF.

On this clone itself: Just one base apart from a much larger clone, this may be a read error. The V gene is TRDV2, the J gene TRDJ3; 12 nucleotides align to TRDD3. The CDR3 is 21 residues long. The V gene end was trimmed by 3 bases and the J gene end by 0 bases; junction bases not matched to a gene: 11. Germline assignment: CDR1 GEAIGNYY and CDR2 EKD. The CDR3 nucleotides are TGTGCCTGTGACCCCGTACTGGGGGATACTCCGAGCTCCTGGGACACCCGACAGATGTTTTTC. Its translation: CACDPVLGDTPSSWDTRQMFF.

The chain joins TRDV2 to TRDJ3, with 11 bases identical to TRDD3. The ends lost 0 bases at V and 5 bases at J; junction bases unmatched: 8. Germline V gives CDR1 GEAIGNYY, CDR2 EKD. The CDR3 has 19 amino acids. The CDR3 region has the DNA TGTGCCTGTGACACCGGAGGACTGGGGGATAGAAGGGACACCCGACAGATGTTTTTC. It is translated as CACDTGGLGDRRDTRQMFF.

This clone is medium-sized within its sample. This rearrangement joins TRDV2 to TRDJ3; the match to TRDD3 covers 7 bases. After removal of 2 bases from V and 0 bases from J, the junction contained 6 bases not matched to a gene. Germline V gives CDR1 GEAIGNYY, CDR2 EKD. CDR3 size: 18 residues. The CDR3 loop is CACDSTGVYSWDTRQMFF. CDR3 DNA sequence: TGTGCCTGTGACAGTACTGGGGTCTACTCCTGGGACACCCGACAGATGTTTTTC.

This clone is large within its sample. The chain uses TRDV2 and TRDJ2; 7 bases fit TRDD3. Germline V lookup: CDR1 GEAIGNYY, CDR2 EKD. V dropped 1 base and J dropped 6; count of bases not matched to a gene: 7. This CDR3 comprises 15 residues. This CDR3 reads CACDTRWGRAAQLFF. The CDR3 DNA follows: TGTGCCTGTGACACTCGGTGGGGGAGGGCAGCACAACTCTTCTTT.

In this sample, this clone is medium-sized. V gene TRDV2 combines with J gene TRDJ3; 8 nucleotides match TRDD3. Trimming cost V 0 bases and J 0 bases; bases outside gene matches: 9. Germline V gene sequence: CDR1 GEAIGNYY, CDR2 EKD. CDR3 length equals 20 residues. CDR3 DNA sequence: TGTGCCTGTGACACCGTCTTACTGGGGGTCAGCTCCTGGGACACCCGACAGATGTTTTTC. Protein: CACDTVLLGVSSWDTRQMFF.

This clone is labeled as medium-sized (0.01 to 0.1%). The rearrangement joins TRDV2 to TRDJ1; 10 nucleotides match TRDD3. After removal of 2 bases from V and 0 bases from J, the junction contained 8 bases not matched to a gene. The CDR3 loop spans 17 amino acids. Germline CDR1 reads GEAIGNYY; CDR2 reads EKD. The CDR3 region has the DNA TGTGCCTGTGACAAATTGGACTGGGGGATGTACACCGATAAACTCATCTTT. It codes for CACDKLDWGMYTDKLIF.

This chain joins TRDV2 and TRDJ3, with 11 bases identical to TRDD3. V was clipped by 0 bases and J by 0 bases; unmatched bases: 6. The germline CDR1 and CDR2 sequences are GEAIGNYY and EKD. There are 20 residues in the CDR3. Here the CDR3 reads CACDTGLGDISSWDTRQMFF. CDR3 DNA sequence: TGTGCCTGTGACACCGGACTGGGGGATATAAGCTCCTGGGACACCCGACAGATGTTTTTC.

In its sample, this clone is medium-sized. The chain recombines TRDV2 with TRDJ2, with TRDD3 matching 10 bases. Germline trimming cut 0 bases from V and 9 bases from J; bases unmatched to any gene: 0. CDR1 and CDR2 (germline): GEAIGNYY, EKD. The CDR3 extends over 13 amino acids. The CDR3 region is CACDTWGIPQLFF. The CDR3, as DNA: TGTGCCTGTGACACCTGGGGGATACCACAACTCTTCTTT.

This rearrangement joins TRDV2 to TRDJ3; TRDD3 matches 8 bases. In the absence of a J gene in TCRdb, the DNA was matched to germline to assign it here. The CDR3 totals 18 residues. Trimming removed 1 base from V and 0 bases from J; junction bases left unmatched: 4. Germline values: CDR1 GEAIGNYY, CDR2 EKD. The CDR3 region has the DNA TGTGCCTGTGACACTGGGGGATTCCGCTCCTGGGACACCCGACAGATGTTTTTC. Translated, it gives CACDTGGFRSWDTRQMFF.

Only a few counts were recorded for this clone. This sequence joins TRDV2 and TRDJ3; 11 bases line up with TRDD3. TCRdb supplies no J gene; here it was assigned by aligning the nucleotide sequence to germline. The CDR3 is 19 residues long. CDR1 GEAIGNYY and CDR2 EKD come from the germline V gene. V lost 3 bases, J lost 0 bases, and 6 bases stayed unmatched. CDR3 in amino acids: CACDVLGDRVSWDTRQMFF. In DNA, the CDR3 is TGTGCCTGTGACGTACTGGGGGATAGAGTCTCCTGGGACACCCGACAGATGTTTTTC.

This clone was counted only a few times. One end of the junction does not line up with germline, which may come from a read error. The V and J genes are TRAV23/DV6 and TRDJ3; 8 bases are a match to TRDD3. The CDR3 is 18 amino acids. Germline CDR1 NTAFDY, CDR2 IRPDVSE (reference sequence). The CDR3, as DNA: TGTGCAGCAAGCAAGGTACTGGGGGGCTCCTGGAACACCCGACAGATGTTTTTC. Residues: CAASKVLGGSWNTRQMFF. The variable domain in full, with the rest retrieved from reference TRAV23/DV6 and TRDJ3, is QQQVKQSPQSLIVQKGGISIINCAYENTAFDYFPWYQQFPGKGPALLIAIRPDVSEKKEGRFTISFNKSAKQFSLHIMDSQPGDSATYFCAASKVLGGSWNTRQMFFGTGIKLFVEP.

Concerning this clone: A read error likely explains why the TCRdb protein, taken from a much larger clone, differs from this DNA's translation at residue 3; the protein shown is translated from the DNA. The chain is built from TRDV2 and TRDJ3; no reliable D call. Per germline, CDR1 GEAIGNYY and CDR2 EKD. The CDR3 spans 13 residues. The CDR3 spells CASDTWDTRQMFF. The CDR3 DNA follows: TGTGCCAGTGACACCTGGGACACCCGACAGATGTTTTTC.

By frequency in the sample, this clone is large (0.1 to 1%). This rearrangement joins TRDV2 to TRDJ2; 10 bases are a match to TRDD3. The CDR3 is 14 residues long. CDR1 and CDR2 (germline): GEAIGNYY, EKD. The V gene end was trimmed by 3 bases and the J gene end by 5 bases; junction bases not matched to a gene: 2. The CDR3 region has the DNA TGTGCCTGTGACGTACTGGGGGATACAGCACAACTCTTCTTT. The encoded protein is CACDVLGDTAQLFF.